The next 20 T cell receptor beta chains were all read from a single sample in a study of CD8 T cells in Susac syndrome. RNA amounts of roughly 0.5 to 1 ug underwent reverse transcription with random hexamers. MiXCR, run by TCRdb on the immunoSEQ multiplex PCR reads, gives a single entry per CDR3 protein. The sample carries some 220,000 distinct CDR3 sequences, approximately 95% recorded once. Sequencing was carried out using CD4+ T cells from PBMCs. These receptors were collected from a human donor with multiple sclerosis.

The rearrangement links TRBV15 to TRBJ2-1; weak D call: TRBD1 (5 bases). Deletions cut 4 bases from V and 8 bases from J, with 18 bases between. Germline V CDR1 and CDR2: LNHNV, YYDKDF (reference sequence). This CDR3 spans 15 amino acids. This CDR3 is CATSKPRQGGDEQFF. CDR3 sequence (DNA): TGTGCCACCAGCAAACCTAGGCAGGGTGGGGATGAGCAGTTCTTC.

The J gene is TRBJ2-3, the V gene TRBV18; TRBD1 matches at 9 bases. V trimming: 2 bases; J trimming: 6 bases; junction bases outside the gene matches: 6. Germline assignment: CDR1 KGHSH and CDR2 LQKENI. The length of the CDR3 is 15 residues. The CDR3 loop is CASSPTQGAGDTQYF. In DNA form, the CDR3 reads TGTGCCAGCTCACCAACACAGGGGGCAGGTGATACGCAGTATTTT.

J is TRBJ2-1 and V is TRBV20-1; D call uncertain. CDR1 is DFQATT and CDR2 is SNEGSKA in the germline V gene (reference sequence). V lost 1 base to trimming and J lost 9 bases, with 19 bases between them. The CDR3 consists of 15 residues. The CDR3 DNA reads TGCAGTGCTAGAGGGAATGCCTTGTCCAAGGGTGAGCAGTTCTTC. It encodes CSARGNALSKGEQFF.

The V call is TRBV20-1, the J call TRBJ2-1; 9 nucleotides match TRBD2. Looked up from germline, CDR1 is DFQATT and CDR2 is SNEGSKA (reference sequence). The CDR3 length is 14 residues. J lost 2 bases, V lost 3 bases, and 2 bases had no gene match. DNA of the CDR3: TGCAGTGCTAGCCCTAGCGGGACCTACAATGAGCAGTTCTTC. This sequence encodes CSASPSGTYNEQFF.

The J gene is TRBJ2-5, the V gene TRBV2, with unresolved D. Germline V gene data show CDR1 as SNHLY and CDR2 as FYNNEI. The CDR3 contains 13 residues. V lost 2 bases and J 4 bases, leaving 8 bases between the germline ends. The CDR3 sequence is CASSEIRRETQYF. Written as DNA, the CDR3 is TGTGCCAGCAGTGAAATCAGGAGAGAGACCCAGTACTTC.

Notes on this clonotype: One end of the junction does not line up with germline, which may come from a read error. This rearrangement joins TRBV5-1 to TRBJ2-5; 9 bases are shared with TRBD1. This CDR3 region has 15 residues. The germline CDR1 and CDR2 sequences are SGHRS and YFSETQ. As DNA, the CDR3 is TGCGCCAGCACCTTGGACAGGGGAGGGGGAGAGACCCAGTACTTC. Translated: CASTLDRGGGETQYF. The full variable domain, in which reference TRBV5-1 and TRBJ2-5 provide the parts outside the CDR3, is KAGVTQTPRYLIKTRGQQVTLSCSPISGHRSVSWYQQTPGQGLQFLFEYFSETQRNKGNFPGRFSGRQFSNSRSEMNVSTLELGDSALYLCASTLDRGGGETQYFGPGTRLLVL.

This rearrangement joins TRBV30 to TRBJ1-5; TRBD1 matches 7 bases. The CDR3 sequence is 13 residues long. The junction had 7 bases not matched to a gene; V was cut back by 5 bases and J by 6 bases. Germline lookup yields CDR1 GTSNPN and CDR2 SVGIG (reference sequence). CDR3 sequence: CAWGKGAGQPQHF. The CDR3, as DNA: TGTGCCTGGGGTAAGGGGGCTGGTCAGCCCCAGCATTTT. Full variable domain (missing parts from reference TRBV30 and TRBJ1-5): SQTIHQWPATLVQPVGSPLSLECTVEGTSNPNLYWYRQAAGRGLQLLFYSVGIGQISSEVPQNLSASRPQDRQFILSSKKLLLSDSGFYLCAWGKGAGQPQHFGDGTRLSIL.

The rearrangement uses TRBV29-1 and TRBJ2-7, with D possibly TRBD2 on 6 matching bases. With 4 bases removed from V and 3 bases from J, the gap between germline ends came to 10 bases. This CDR3 is 12 amino acids long. CDR1 is SQVTM, CDR2 ANQGSEA, per germline. CDR3 in amino acids: CSVGASDYEQYF. The DNA of the CDR3 is TGCAGCGTTGGGGCTAGCGACTACGAGCAGTACTTC.

The genes are TRBV3-1 and TRBJ2-2; 9 bases are a match to TRBD2. The junction had 9 bases not matched to a gene; V was cut back by 11 bases and J by 2 bases. Germline CDR1 LGHDT, CDR2 YNNKEL (reference sequence). The CDR3 has 15 residues. CDR3 coding DNA: TGTGCCGGCACCCTTAGCGGGGGCAACACCGGGGAGCTGTTTTTT. Protein product: CAGTLSGGNTGELFF.

This rearrangement joins TRBV3-1 to TRBJ1-6; perhaps TRBD1 as D (5 bases). The CDR3 contains 16 residues. CDR1 is LGHDT and CDR2 is YNNKEL in the germline V gene (reference sequence). With 4 bases removed from V and 9 bases from J, the gap between germline ends came to 19 bases. CDR3 residues: CASSPERTGEISPLHF. The CDR3 DNA is TGTGCCAGCAGCCCCGAACGGACGGGGGAGATTTCACCCCTCCACTTT.

The V gene is TRBV5-1, the J gene TRBJ2-7; D unclear. CDR3 size: 11 residues. CDR1 and CDR2 from the germline V gene are SGHRS and YFSETQ. Trimming shortened V by 1 base and J by 6 bases, and 5 bases separated the two germline ends. CDR3 in amino acids: CASSLYREQYF. DNA of the CDR3: TGCGCCAGCAGCTTGTATCGCGAGCAGTACTTC.

The chain employs TRBV12-3 or TRBV12-4 and TRBJ1-4; the D is unclear. The CDR3 consists of 12 residues. V gave up 7 bases and J gave up 8 bases, with 11 bases separating them. The CDR3 region has the DNA TGTGCCAGCAAGTTGGGGAGCGAAAAACTGTTTTTT. Protein: CASKLGSEKLFF.

A single count supports this clonotype. This chain links TRBV29-1 with TRBJ2-1, with D perhaps given as TRBD1 or TRBD2 (5 bases each). Trimming took off 2 bases at V and 12 bases at J, with 20 bases between the two ends. This CDR3 comprises 14 residues. The germline V gene has CDR1 SQVTM and CDR2 ANQGSEA. Here the CDR3 reads CSVERGPLSKGQFF. CDR3 coding DNA: TGCAGCGTTGAAAGGGGACCGCTATCTAAGGGGCAGTTCTTC.

This chain joins TRBV29-1 and TRBJ1-1; 7 bases are a match to TRBD1. Germline CDR1 and CDR2: SQVTM and ANQGSEA. The CDR3 has 12 residues. Trimming took 6 bases from V and 4 from J; bases not matched to a gene: 5. The CDR3 reads CSVPDRSTEAFF. CDR3 nucleotides: TGCAGCGTCCCGGACAGGTCCACTGAAGCTTTCTTT.

The chain couples TRBV3-1 to TRBJ1-1, with a weak D call TRBD1 (5 bases). The CDR3 length is 13 residues. The V end was cut by 4 bases, the J end by 9 bases, with 15 bases between. The V gene's germline CDR1 is LGHDT and CDR2 YNNKEL (reference sequence). The CDR3 is CASSLRQKKKAFF. The CDR3 DNA follows: TGTGCCAGCAGCCTCCGACAGAAAAAAAAAGCTTTCTTT.

This clonotype has just one count. CDR3 region: CASSQGGVTEAFF. The CDR3 DNA reads TGTGCCAGCAGCCAAGGAGGGGTCACTGAAGCTTTCTTT. The rearrangement links TRBV3-1 to TRBJ1-1, with D possibly TRBD1 on 5 matching bases. This CDR3 comprises 13 residues. Germline V CDR1 and CDR2: LGHDT, YNNKEL (reference sequence). Between the trimmed V and J ends, which lost 1 base and 4 bases, there was a span of 7 bases.

The gene calls are TRBV9 and TRBJ2-1; D remains ambiguous. The V end lost 3 bases, the J end lost 3 bases, and 13 bases lay between the germline ends. The CDR3 has 15 residues. Germline V gene data show CDR1 as SGDLS and CDR2 as YYNGEE. CDR3 nucleotide sequence: TGTGCCAGCAGCGCCACAGCGAACGTCTACAATGAGCAGTTCTTC. It specifies CASSATANVYNEQFF.

This chain connects TRBV5-1 to TRBJ1-1; D is unresolved. Germline CDR1 and CDR2: SGHRS and YFSETQ. This CDR3 has 15 residues. Trimming pared 4 bases from V and 3 bases from J, leaving 16 bases between. The CDR3 sequence: CASSLLGSADTEAFF. The CDR3 DNA reads TGCGCCAGCAGCCTCTTAGGGAGCGCGGACACTGAAGCTTTCTTT.

The chain is built from TRBV5-5 and TRBJ1-3; no definite D call. Trimming took 2 bases from V and 0 from J, leaving 6 bases between them. The CDR3 runs 14 residues. In germline, CDR1 is SGHKS, CDR2 YYEKEE (reference sequence). This chain's CDR3 is CASSFWSSGNTIYF. In DNA form, the CDR3 reads TGTGCCAGCAGCTTTTGGAGCTCTGGAAACACCATATATTTT.

V usage is TRBV29-1 and J usage is TRBJ1-1; D unresolved. The CDR3 extends over 10 amino acids. Per germline, CDR1 SQVTM and CDR2 ANQGSEA. The CDR3 nucleotides read TGCAGTGGAGAGAACACTGAAGCTTTCTTT. Protein: CSGENTEAFF.